This is a list of T cell receptor beta chains from one sample in a study of T cells in Graves' hyperthyroidism and ophthalmopathy. TCRdb called the multiplex PCR reads again in MiXCR, with one record for every CDR3 protein. The sample includes 400,000 to 550,000 distinct CDR3 sequences, around 22% of them seen just once. The material sequenced was blood. Every receptor here comes from a woman in her 30s with Graves' ophthalmopathy. The CDR3 runs from the conserved cysteine through the conserved F or W. The D gene is left open where the match is weak. Where a row states a size, it is once, few, many or the class of an expanded clone; other rows omit it.

TGTGCCTGGAGTAACAGGGACTCAGGGACCCAGTACTTC CAWSNRDSGTQYF - few TRBJ2-5 TRBV30
TGTGCCAGCAGTTTAAGGGGCACATCATTGTTTTCGGCAGGCGGAGTTGGAGAGACCCAGTACTTC CASSLRGTSLFSAGGVGETQYF - many TRBJ2-5 TRBV12-3/TRBV12-4
TGTGCCAGCAGTTACCAAGGAGGGGGCACTGAAGCTTTCTTT CASSYQGGGTEAFF - many TRBJ1-1 TRBV6-5
TGTGCCAGCAGACTAGGGGGCGCAGGCCCCACTGAAGCTTTCTTT CASRLGGAGPTEAFF TRBD1 - TRBJ1-1 TRBV6-1
TGTGCCAGCAGTTCGGTAGGCACTGAAGCTTTCTTT CASSSVGTEAFF - many TRBJ1-1 TRBV28
TGTGCCAGCAGCTTAGCGTTCTACGAGCAGTACTTC CASSLAFYEQYF - many TRBJ2-7 TRBV7-9
TGTGCCAGCACCTCGTCAGGTTTCGGCTACACCTTC CASTSSGFGYTF - many TRBJ1-2 TRBV6-1
TGTGCCAGCAGCTTAAGGACAGGGCTTGGAAACACCATATATTTT CASSLRTGLGNTIYF TRBD1 many TRBJ1-3 TRBV7-3
TGTGCCAGCAGTTACGATGGGGTTTTTGAAAAACTGTTTTTT CASSYDGVFEKLFF - - TRBJ1-4 TRBV6-5
TGTGCCTGGAGTGTTGCAGACACCGGGGAGCTGTTTTTT CAWSVADTGELFF - many TRBJ2-2 TRBV30
TGTGCCAGCAGCCAAGGCGGTGGACGGCACCAAGAGACCCAGTACTTC CASSQGGGRHQETQYF - many TRBJ2-5 TRBV3-1
TGTGCCAGCAGCTTAACGGGAGGAGGCAGTGGTACGCAGTATTTT CASSLTGGGSGTQYF TRBD2 - TRBJ2-3 TRBV7-2
TGTGCCAGCAGTTACGGGGTGGGCAATCAGCCCCAGCATTTT CASSYGVGNQPQHF - many TRBJ1-5 TRBV6-5
TGTGCCAGCAGTTTAGATTGGGCTGTAGGGGAGCAGTACTTC CASSLDWAVGEQYF - few TRBJ2-7 TRBV12-3/TRBV12-4
TGTGCCAGCAGTTCGGCCACAGGGTCCTACGAGCAGTACTTC CASSSATGSYEQYF - many TRBJ2-7 TRBV6-5
TGTGCCAGTAGTTGGGAGGGCGGTGAGACCCAGTACTTC CASSWEGGETQYF TRBD2 many TRBJ2-5 TRBV19
TGTGCCAGCAGTTTGACTAGCTTCACCGGGGAGCTGTTTTTT CASSLTSFTGELFF TRBD2 many TRBJ2-2 TRBV27
TGTGCCAGTAGCGGGACCTCCTACGAGCAGTACTTC CASSGTSYEQYF TRBD2 many TRBJ2-7 TRBV12-3/TRBV12-4
TGTGCCAGCAGCTTAGAGTGGGCTAGCGGGGGGCAGTACTTC CASSLEWASGGQYF TRBD2 - TRBJ2-7 TRBV7-9
TGTGCCAGCAGCTTAAGGGAGGGGTCCTCCTACGAGCAGTACTTC CASSLREGSSYEQYF TRBD2 - TRBJ2-7 TRBV7-8
TGTGCCAGCTCACCACGGCAGGGTGGGGGACAAGAGACCCAGTACTTC CASSPRQGGGQETQYF - few TRBJ2-5 TRBV18
TGTGCCAGCAGCTCTGTCTACGAGCAGTACTTC CASSSVYEQYF - many TRBJ2-7 TRBV5-6
TGTGCCAGCAGAGGGGAAACCGGGGAGCTGTTTTTT CASRGETGELFF - many TRBJ2-2 TRBV6-4
TGTGCCAGTAGTATGTTGAGGGGGGCCAAGAACACTGAAGCTTTCTTT CASSMLRGAKNTEAFF - - TRBJ1-1 TRBV19
TGTGCCTGGAGTCGGACGGTAGCCTCCGGGGAGCAGTACTTC CAWSRTVASGEQYF - many TRBJ2-7 TRBV30
TGCGCCAGCAACCTTCCGAACACCGGGGAGCTGTTTTTT CASNLPNTGELFF - many TRBJ2-2 TRBV5-1
TGCAGTGCTAACCGACCAACGGTAGGCGAGACCCAGTACTTC CSANRPTVGETQYF - many TRBJ2-5 TRBV20-1
TGTGCCATCAGCCCGGGACAGGGGGTCACCACCATATATTTT CAISPGQGVTTIYF TRBD1 many TRBJ1-3 TRBV10-3
TGTGCCAGCAGTTTAGTCAGGGGGCAGGGCTACACCTTC CASSLVRGQGYTF TRBD1 - TRBJ1-2 TRBV12-3/TRBV12-4
TGCAGTGCTAGAGGAGAAGTGGATGGCTACACCTTC CSARGEVDGYTF - - TRBJ1-2 TRBV20-1
TGTGCCAGCAGCCAGACCGGGCCGACGGAGCAGTACTTC CASSQTGPTEQYF - many TRBJ2-7 TRBV3-1
TGTGCCAGCACTGTCGGAGAGACCCAGTACTTC CASTVGETQYF - many TRBJ2-5 TRBV28
TGCAGTGCTATACCCCAGCGCTATGGCTACACCTTC CSAIPQRYGYTF - once TRBJ1-2 TRBV20-1
TGTGCCAGCAGTGAAGGGGCAGTTCTGAACACTGAAGCTTTCTTT CASSEGAVLNTEAFF - - TRBJ1-1 TRBV6-1
TGTGCCAGCAGTTCTTCCTATCTCACTGAAGCTTTCTTT CASSSSYLTEAFF - - TRBJ1-1 TRBV6-5
TGCAGTGCTCCCCCATCGGGACAGGATCAGTACTTC CSAPPSGQDQYF TRBD1 many TRBJ2-7 TRBV20-1
TGTGCCAGCAGTTGGACAGGGACCTACGAGCAGTACTTC CASSWTGTYEQYF TRBD1 many TRBJ2-7 TRBV6-2/TRBV6-3
TGTGCCAGCAGTAAGAGCTTGGGACTAGCGGCCAGAGAGACCCAGTACTTC CASSKSLGLAARETQYF TRBD2 - TRBJ2-5 TRBV6-1
TGTGCCAGCAGTTTAATAGTCTGGGGAGGTGGCTACACCTTC CASSLIVWGGGYTF - many TRBJ1-2 TRBV28
TGTGCCAGCAACCTAAACAGGAGAATTGAAGCTTTCTTT CASNLNRRIEAFF - few TRBJ1-1 TRBV12-3/TRBV12-4
TGTGCCAGCAGCCTTCGACAGGGCGGGGGAGAGACCCAGTACTTC CASSLRQGGGETQYF - - TRBJ2-5 TRBV5-4
TGTGCCAGCAGCCAAGATGAGGATCAGCCCCAGCATTTT CASSQDEDQPQHF - many TRBJ1-5 TRBV3-1
TGTGCCAGCAGTTTATGGGGTTATGGCTACACCTTC CASSLWGYGYTF - many TRBJ1-2 TRBV28
TGTGCCAGCAGTCCCCCGGGACAGGGGTCTAAAGAGACCCAGTACTTC CASSPPGQGSKETQYF TRBD1 few TRBJ2-5 TRBV12-3/TRBV12-4
TGTGCCAGCAGCTTAGGCCTTTTCATGAACACTGAAGCTTTCTTT CASSLGLFMNTEAFF - few TRBJ1-1 TRBV7-2
TGTGCCAGCAGTGACGGACATTCCTACGAGCAGTACTTC CASSDGHSYEQYF - many TRBJ2-7 TRBV6-1
TGCAGCGTTGAAGGGGCCGGGGAGCTGTTTTTT CSVEGAGELFF - - TRBJ2-2 TRBV29-1
TGTGCCAGCAGTTCGGGGTTCACTGAAGCTTTCTTT CASSSGFTEAFF - many TRBJ1-1 TRBV6-5
TGTGCCAGCAGCCTCCCCGGACAGGGAAACTATGGCTACACCTTC CASSLPGQGNYGYTF TRBD1 few TRBJ1-2 TRBV3-1
TGTGCCAGCAGCCCATACTCAGGGCTCTCCTACGAGCAGTACTTC CASSPYSGLSYEQYF - many TRBJ2-7 TRBV7-2
TGTGCCAGCAGCCGAGAGTTCGGGGCCTACGAGCAGTACTTC CASSREFGAYEQYF - many TRBJ2-7 TRBV6-1